This entry concerns a single TCR beta chain. The source of the sample is a study of blood T cell repertoires in COVID-19. The wider study: PBMCs, B-cell-depleted T cells, or T cells were the source of the cDNA or gDNA that made up the material.

Per the original methods: Amplifying reference gene primers gave estimates of nucleated cell counts. TCRdb's table, derived via immunoSEQ multiplex PCR, lists solely in-frame clones and lacks some. D and trimming come from the DNA, and the V and J calls and clone size come from that table. The sample lists roughly 250,000 clones, around 86% occurring once. V lost 4 bases, J lost 2 bases, and 3 bases lay in between. The CDR3 covers 11 residues. Recruitment covered about 25 US areas and drew participants whose ages spanned roughly 18 to 90 years. The V call is TRBV12-3 or TRBV12-4, the J call TRBJ2-7; D is ambiguous. The receptor comes from a woman aged 50 to 65 who had recovered from COVID-19. Sequenced input: PBMCs or T cells enriched from blood (not recorded which). CDR3 sequence: CASSYTYEQYF. The CDR3 DNA is TGTGCCAGCAGTTACACCTACGAGCAGTACTTC.